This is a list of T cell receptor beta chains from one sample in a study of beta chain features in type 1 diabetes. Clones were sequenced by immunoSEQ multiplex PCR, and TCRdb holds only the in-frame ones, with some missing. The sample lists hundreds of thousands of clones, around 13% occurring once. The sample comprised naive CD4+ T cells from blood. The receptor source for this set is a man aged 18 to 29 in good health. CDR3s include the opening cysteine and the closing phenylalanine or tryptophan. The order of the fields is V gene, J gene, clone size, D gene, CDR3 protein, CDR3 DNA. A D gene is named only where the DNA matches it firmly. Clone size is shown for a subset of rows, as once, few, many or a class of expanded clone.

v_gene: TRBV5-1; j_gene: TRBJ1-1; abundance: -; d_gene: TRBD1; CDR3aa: CASSFAPGGGGNTEAFF; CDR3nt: TGCGCCAGCAGCTTTGCCCCAGGGGGCGGAGGGAACACTGAAGCTTTCTTT
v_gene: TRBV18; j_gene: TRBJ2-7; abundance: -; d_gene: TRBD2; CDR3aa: CASSPPGGMIEQYF; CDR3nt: TGTGCCAGCTCACCACCGGGAGGGATGATCGAGCAGTACTTC
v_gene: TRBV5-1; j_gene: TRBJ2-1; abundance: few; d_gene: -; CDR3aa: CASSPAEAEQFF; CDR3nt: TGCGCCAGCAGCCCTGCAGAGGCTGAGCAGTTCTTC
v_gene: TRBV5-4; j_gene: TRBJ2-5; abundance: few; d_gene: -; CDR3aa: CASSLGGPGTFPETQYF; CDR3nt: TGTGCCAGCAGCTTGGGAGGGCCAGGCACCTTCCCAGAGACCCAGTACTTC
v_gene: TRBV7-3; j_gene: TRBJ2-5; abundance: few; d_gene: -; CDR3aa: CASSLDSRETQYF; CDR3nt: TGTGCCAGCAGCTTAGACAGTAGGGAGACCCAGTACTTC
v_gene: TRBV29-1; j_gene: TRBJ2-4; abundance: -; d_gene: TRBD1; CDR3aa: CSAGTGVPAKNIQYF; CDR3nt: TGCAGCGCCGGGACAGGGGTCCCGGCCAAAAACATTCAGTACTTC
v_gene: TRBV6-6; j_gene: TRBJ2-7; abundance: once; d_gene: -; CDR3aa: CASSYAGYEQYF; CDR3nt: TGTGCCAGCAGTTACGCCGGCTACGAGCAGTACTTC
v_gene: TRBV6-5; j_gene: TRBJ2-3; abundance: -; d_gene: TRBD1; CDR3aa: CASSSDRGLTDTQYF; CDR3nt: TGTGCCAGCAGTTCCGACAGGGGGCTAACAGATACGCAGTATTTT
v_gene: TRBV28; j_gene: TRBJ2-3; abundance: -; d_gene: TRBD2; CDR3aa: CASSSRLAGRTDTQYF; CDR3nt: TGTGCCAGCAGTTCCAGACTAGCGGGGAGAACAGATACGCAGTATTTT
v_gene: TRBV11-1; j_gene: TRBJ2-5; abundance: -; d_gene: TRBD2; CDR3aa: CASSWGLAGEETQYF; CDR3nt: TGTGCCAGCAGCTGGGGACTAGCGGGGGAAGAGACCCAGTACTTC
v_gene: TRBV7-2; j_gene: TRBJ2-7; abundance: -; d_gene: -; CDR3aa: CASSRSSEMGFEQYF; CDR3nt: TGTGCCAGCAGCCGTTCTAGCGAGATGGGGTTCGAGCAGTACTTC
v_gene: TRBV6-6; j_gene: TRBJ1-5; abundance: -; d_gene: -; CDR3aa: CASSYSSQGGSQPQHF; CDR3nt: TGTGCCAGCAGTTACTCGAGTCAGGGAGGTAGTCAGCCCCAGCATTTT
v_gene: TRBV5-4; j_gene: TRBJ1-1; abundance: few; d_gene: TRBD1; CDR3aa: CASREQGKNTEAFF; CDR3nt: TGTGCCAGCAGAGAACAGGGGAAGAACACTGAAGCTTTCTTT
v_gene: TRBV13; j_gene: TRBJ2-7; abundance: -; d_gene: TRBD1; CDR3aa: CASSLGPGQGGNEQYF; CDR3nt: TGTGCCAGCAGCTTAGGTCCGGGACAGGGTGGGAACGAGCAGTACTTC
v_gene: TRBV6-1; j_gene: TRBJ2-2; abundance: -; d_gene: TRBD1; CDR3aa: CASQPDRGNTGELFF; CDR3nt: TGTGCCAGCCAGCCGGACAGGGGTAACACCGGGGAGCTGTTTTTT
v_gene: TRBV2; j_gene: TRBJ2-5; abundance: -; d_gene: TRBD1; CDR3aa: CASTGTAQETQYF; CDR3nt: TGTGCCAGCACAGGGACAGCCCAAGAGACCCAGTACTTC
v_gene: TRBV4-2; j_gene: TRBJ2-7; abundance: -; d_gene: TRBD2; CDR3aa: CASSQSSGGIPYEQYF; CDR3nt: TGTGCCAGCAGCCAGTCTAGCGGGGGGATCCCCTACGAGCAGTACTTC
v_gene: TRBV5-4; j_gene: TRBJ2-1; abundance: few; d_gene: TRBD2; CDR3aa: CASSLAGASGDEQFF; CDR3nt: TGTGCCAGCAGCTTGGCCGGGGCAAGCGGGGATGAGCAGTTCTTC
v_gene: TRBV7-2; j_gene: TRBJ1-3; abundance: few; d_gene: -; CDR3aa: CASSLVAGNTIYF; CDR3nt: TGTGCCAGCAGCTTAGTTGCGGGAAACACCATATATTTT
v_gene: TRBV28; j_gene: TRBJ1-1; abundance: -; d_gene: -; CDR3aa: CASSWEGVRAEAFF; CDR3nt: TGTGCCAGCAGTTGGGAGGGGGTGAGAGCTGAAGCTTTCTTT
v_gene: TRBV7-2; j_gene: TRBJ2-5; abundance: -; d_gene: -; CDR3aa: CASSLAPGGETQYF; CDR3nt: TGTGCCAGCAGCTTAGCCCCCGGGGGAGAGACCCAGTACTTC
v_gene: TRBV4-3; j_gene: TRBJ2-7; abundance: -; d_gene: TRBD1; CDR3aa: CASSLAMGQGYEQYF; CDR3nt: TGCGCCAGCAGCCTTGCTATGGGACAGGGCTACGAGCAGTACTTC
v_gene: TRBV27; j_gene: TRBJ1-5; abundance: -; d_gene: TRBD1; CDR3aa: CASKRTGGLQPQHF; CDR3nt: TGTGCCAGCAAACGGACAGGGGGCCTTCAGCCCCAGCATTTT
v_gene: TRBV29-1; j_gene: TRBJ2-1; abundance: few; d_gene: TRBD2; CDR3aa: CSENSGSHYNEQFF; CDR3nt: TGCAGCGAGAATAGCGGGAGCCATTACAATGAGCAGTTCTTC
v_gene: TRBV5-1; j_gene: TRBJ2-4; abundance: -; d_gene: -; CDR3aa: CASSTFSGERAKNIQYF; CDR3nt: TGCGCCAGCAGCACTTTTTCAGGGGAAAGGGCCAAAAACATTCAGTACTTC
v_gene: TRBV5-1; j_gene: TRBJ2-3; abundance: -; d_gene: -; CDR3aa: CASSPPGGTDTQYF; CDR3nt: TGCGCCAGCAGCCCACCAGGAGGGACAGATACGCAGTATTTT
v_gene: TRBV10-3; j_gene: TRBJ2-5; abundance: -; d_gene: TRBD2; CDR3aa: CAISGTGLAAQETQYF; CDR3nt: TGTGCCATCAGTGGGACGGGACTAGCGGCTCAAGAGACCCAGTACTTC
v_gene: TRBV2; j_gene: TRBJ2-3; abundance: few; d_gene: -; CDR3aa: CASTRDTQYF; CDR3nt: TGTGCCAGTACGAGGGATACGCAGTATTTT
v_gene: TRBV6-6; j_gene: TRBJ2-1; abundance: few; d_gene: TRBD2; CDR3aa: CASSRGLAGAAQQFF; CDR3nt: TGTGCCAGCAGTCGCGGACTAGCGGGAGCAGCTCAGCAGTTCTTC
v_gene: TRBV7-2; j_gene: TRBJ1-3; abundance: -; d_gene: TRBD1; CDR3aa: CASSLETGGGRTIYF; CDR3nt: TGTGCCAGCAGCTTAGAGACAGGGGGCGGACGCACCATATATTTT
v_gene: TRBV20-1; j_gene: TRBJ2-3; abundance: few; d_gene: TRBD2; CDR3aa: CSAGGTYTQYF; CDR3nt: TGCAGTGCGGGGGGGACTTATACGCAGTATTTT
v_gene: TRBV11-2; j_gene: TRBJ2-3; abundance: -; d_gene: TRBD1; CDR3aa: CASSTHRGRSDTQYF; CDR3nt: TGTGCCAGCAGCACCCACAGGGGAAGGTCAGATACGCAGTATTTT
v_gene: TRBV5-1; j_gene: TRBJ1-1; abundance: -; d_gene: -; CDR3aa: CASSLGSQNTEAFF; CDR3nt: TGCGCCAGCAGCTTGGGTAGTCAGAACACTGAAGCTTTCTTT
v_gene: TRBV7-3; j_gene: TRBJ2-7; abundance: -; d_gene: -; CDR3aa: CASSLGSYEQYF; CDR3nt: TGTGCCAGCAGCTTAGGGAGCTACGAGCAGTACTTC
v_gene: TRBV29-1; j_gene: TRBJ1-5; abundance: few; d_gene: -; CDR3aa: CSVVGESNQPQHF; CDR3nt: TGCAGCGTTGTAGGGGAAAGCAATCAGCCCCAGCATTTT
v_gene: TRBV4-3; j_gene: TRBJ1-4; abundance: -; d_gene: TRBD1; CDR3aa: CASSQDRGQNEKLFF; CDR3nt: TGCGCCAGCAGCCAGGACAGGGGCCAGAATGAAAAACTGTTTTTT
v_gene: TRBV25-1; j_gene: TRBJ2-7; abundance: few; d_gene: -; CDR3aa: CASSGLGRRSEQYF; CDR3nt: TGTGCCAGCAGTGGCCTGGGGAGAAGGTCCGAGCAGTACTTC
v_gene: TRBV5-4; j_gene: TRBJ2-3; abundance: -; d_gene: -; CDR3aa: CASSHEHASTDTQYF; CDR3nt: TGTGCCAGCAGCCACGAACATGCCAGCACAGATACGCAGTATTTT
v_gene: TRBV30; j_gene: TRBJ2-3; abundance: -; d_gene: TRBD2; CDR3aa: CAWRRLAGGDTQYF; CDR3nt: TGTGCCTGGAGAAGGCTAGCGGGAGGAGATACGCAGTATTTT
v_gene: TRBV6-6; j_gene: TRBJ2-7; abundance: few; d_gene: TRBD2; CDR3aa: CASRRREVAYEQYF; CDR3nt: TGTGCCAGCAGACGCCGGGAGGTTGCCTACGAGCAGTACTTC
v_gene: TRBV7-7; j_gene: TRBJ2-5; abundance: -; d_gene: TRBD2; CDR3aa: CASSLGAGGVETQYF; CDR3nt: TGTGCTAGCAGCTTAGGAGCGGGAGGGGTAGAGACCCAGTACTTC
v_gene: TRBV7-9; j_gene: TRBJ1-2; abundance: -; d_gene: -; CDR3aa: CASSRGKNYGYTF; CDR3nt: TGTGCCAGCAGCCGCGGCAAAAACTATGGCTACACCTTC
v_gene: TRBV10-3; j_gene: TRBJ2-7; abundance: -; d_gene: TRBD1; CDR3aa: CAISEEGGRYEQYF; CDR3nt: TGTGCCATCAGTGAGGAAGGGGGCCGGTACGAGCAGTACTTC
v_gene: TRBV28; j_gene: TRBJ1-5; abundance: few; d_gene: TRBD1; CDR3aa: CASSLFRGRQPQHF; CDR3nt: TGTGCCAGCAGTTTATTCAGGGGGCGACAGCCCCAGCATTTT
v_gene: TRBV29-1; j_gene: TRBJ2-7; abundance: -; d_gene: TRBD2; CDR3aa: CSVDRAGLGDEQYF; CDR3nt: TGCAGCGTTGACAGAGCGGGACTGGGAGACGAGCAGTACTTC
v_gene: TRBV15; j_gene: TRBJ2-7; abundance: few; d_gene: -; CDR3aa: CATSSLQTGYEQYF; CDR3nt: TGTGCCACCAGCAGTCTTCAGACCGGGTACGAGCAGTACTTC
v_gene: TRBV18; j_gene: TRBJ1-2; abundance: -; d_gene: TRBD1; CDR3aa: CASSPEGAFHTF; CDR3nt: TGTGCCAGCTCACCAGAGGGGGCATTCCACACCTTC
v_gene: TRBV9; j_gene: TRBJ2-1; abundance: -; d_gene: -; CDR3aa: CASSIGTYNNEQFF; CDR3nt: TGTGCCAGCAGCATCGGGACTTACAACAATGAGCAGTTCTTC
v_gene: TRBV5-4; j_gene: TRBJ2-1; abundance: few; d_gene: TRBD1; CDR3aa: CASSLDGTAYNEQFF; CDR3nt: TGTGCCAGCAGCTTGGACGGGACAGCCTACAATGAGCAGTTCTTC
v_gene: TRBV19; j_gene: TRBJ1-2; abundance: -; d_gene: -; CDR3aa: CASSQRKDSSYGYTF; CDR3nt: TGTGCCAGTAGTCAGAGGAAGGATTCTAGCTATGGCTACACCTTC
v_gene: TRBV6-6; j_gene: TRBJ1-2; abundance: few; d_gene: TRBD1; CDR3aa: CASSHRQGAKGYTF; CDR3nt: TGTGCCAGCAGTCACCGACAGGGGGCGAAGGGCTACACCTTC